Shown below are 21 T cell receptor beta chains from a single sample sequenced in a study of post-analysis software for immune sequencing data (dated by TCRdb to the mid-2010s). Summary of the overall study and its limitations: Roughly 5 TRBV segments, including TRBV5-6, TRBV5-1 and TRBV20-1, were significantly more frequent in patients than controls.

The library was built by means of PCR. The data were produced on an Illumina HiSeq 2500. To reduce PCR and sequencing biases, unique molecular identifiers were built into the TCR beta cDNA libraries. TCRdb applied fastp at Q25 and MiXCR to the public reads, then kept only in-frame beta chains. A single entry per CDR3 protein holds the most common genes and DNA from its merged rows. Here the sample has fewer than 850,000 distinct CDR3 sequences; 25% to 30% occur a single time. The ten largest clones represent 0.55% to 0.65% of the sample. These receptors lack a known antigen. The source material was blood. These receptor sequences come from a girl aged 5-17 years with multiple sclerosis.

CDR3 DNA sequence: TGCGCCAGCAGCCAAGATGTGGTCCACATGAACACTGAAGCTTTCTTT. Its protein is CASSQDVVHMNTEAFF. The V and J genes are TRBV4-3 and TRBJ1-1, with D unresolved. The CDR3 is 16 residues long. Germline V CDR1 and CDR2: LGHNA, YSLEER. The V and J ends lost 0 bases and 0 bases respectively, with 11 bases between them.

The rearrangement joins TRBV6-5 to TRBJ1-2, with a weak D call TRBD1 (5 bases). CDR1 and CDR2 (germline): MNHEY, SVGAGI. The CDR3 is 14 amino acids. The V gene lost 2 bases and the J gene lost 1 base, with 8 bases spanning the gap. This CDR3 is CASSYNRNNYGYTF. Written as DNA, the CDR3 is TGTGCCAGCAGTTACAACAGGAATAACTATGGCTACACCTTC.

The table lists this clonotype with many counts. This rearrangement joins TRBV29-1 to TRBJ2-1, with TRBD1 identical over 8 bases. CDR1 SQVTM and CDR2 ANQGSEA come from the germline V gene. V trimming: 4 bases; J trimming: 5 bases; junction bases outside the gene matches: 10. The CDR3 is 15 residues long. The CDR3 spells CSVGRTGTPNNEQFF. The CDR3 DNA follows: TGCAGCGTTGGCCGGACAGGGACCCCTAACAATGAGCAGTTCTTC.

This clonotype has more than one count but fewer than ten. The CDR3 here is CAISEGGRTQLAKNIQYF. In DNA, the CDR3 is TGTGCCATCAGTGAGGGTGGGCGGACCCAACTAGCCAAAAACATTCAGTACTTC. The rearrangement joins TRBV10-3 to TRBJ2-4; D is unresolved. The CDR3 runs 18 residues. The V gene lost 2 bases and the J gene lost 0 bases, with 17 bases spanning the gap. Germline V gene data show CDR1 as ENHRY and CDR2 as SYGVKD.

The chain links TRBV5-1 to TRBJ2-7, with D perhaps matching TRBD1 (6 bases). The last part of the DNA fits TRBJ2-5 better; the J call may be wrong. Germline CDR1 and CDR2: SGHRS and YFSETQ. The CDR3 has 14 amino acids. Here the CDR3 reads CASRQGPPGETQYF. CDR3 in DNA: TGCGCCAGCAGACAGGGTCCCCCAGGGGAGACCCAGTACTTC.

This clonotype was recorded a few times. The rearrangement joins TRBV9 to TRBJ2-5; TRBD2 aligns across 10 bases. Gene TRBJ2-7 matches the end of the DNA better, so the J call may be wrong. The germline V gene has CDR1 SGDLS and CDR2 YYNGEE. The CDR3 spans 15 residues. DNA for the CDR3: TGTGCCAGCAGCGTAGGCGGAAGCGGGAGGGGCGAGCAGTACTTC. Protein product: CASSVGGSGRGEQYF.

The CDR3 loop reads CSVLTGPEARAFF. The CDR3 DNA reads as TGCAGCGTACTGACCGGGCCCGAAGCCAGAGCTTTCTTT. The chain employs TRBV29-1 and TRBJ1-1; D uncertain. The CDR3 totals 13 residues. V was cut by 6 bases and J by 10 bases, with 21 bases left in between. Germline V gene data show CDR1 as SQVTM and CDR2 as ANQGSEA.

This clonotype was recorded at least ten times. The chain employs TRBV4-1 and TRBJ2-7; 11 bases map to TRBD1. V lost 2 bases to trimming and J lost 3 bases; unmatched junction nucleotides: 3. Germline V gene data show CDR1 as MGHRA and CDR2 as YSYEKL. The length of the CDR3 is 15 residues. Here the CDR3 DNA reads TGCGCCAGCAGCCAACGGACAGGGGGCATCTACGAGCAGTACTTC. It translates to CASSQRTGGIYEQYF.

This clonotype was seen more than once but under ten times. The rearrangement joins TRBV7-9 to TRBJ2-1; 11 positions match TRBD1. Germline values: CDR1 SEHNR, CDR2 FQNEAQ (reference sequence). V lost 5 bases and J lost 8; bases outside the gene matches: 5. The CDR3 covers 14 residues. The CDR3 nucleotides read TGTGCCAGCAGCCTCGGACAGGGGGCCGATGAGCAGTTCTTC. Translating gives CASSLGQGADEQFF.

The chain has TRBV7-2 and TRBJ2-7, with D possibly TRBD2 on 6 matching bases. The DNA matches TRBJ2-5 better at its end, which makes the J call doubtful. The CDR3 spans 16 residues. Germline V lookup: CDR1 SGHTA, CDR2 FQGNSA. This chain's CDR3 is CASSLVQRRGRETQYF. CDR3 DNA: TGTGCCAGCAGCTTAGTCCAGAGGAGGGGACGAGAGACCCAGTACTTC.

The V call is TRBV6-2 or TRBV6-3, the J call TRBJ2-2, with 7 bases identical to TRBD1. The CDR3 runs 13 residues. Germline CDR1 and CDR2: MNHEY and SVGEGT. Trimming at V came to 6 bases and at J to 6 bases, leaving 4 bases not matched to a gene. The CDR3 sequence is CASRYRGSGELFF. For the CDR3, the DNA is TGTGCCAGCAGATACAGGGGTTCCGGGGAGCTGTTTTTT.

The chain has TRBV29-1 and TRBJ1-2; perhaps TRBD1 as D (6 bases). This CDR3 contains 13 residues. Germline V gene data show CDR1 as SQVTM and CDR2 as ANQGSEA. Trimming took 2 bases from V and 8 from J, leaving 15 bases between them. DNA of the CDR3: TGCAGCGTTGAACCTCGGGACACCCGGGGCTACACCTTC. This codes for CSVEPRDTRGYTF.

J is TRBJ2-4 and V is TRBV13; 7 nucleotides match TRBD1. This CDR3 has 13 amino acids. V trimming: 5 bases; J trimming: 9 bases; junction bases outside the gene matches: 7. CDR1 is PRHDT and CDR2 is FYEKMQ in the germline V gene (reference sequence). CDR3 bases: TGTGCCAGCAGCACCCCGACAGGGTCCATTCAGTACTTC. This encodes CASSTPTGSIQYF.

The V call is TRBV20-1, the J call TRBJ1-4, with 7 bases fitting TRBD1. V lost 2 bases to trimming and J lost 4 bases; unmatched junction nucleotides: 4. The CDR3 length is 14 residues. CDR1 is DFQATT and CDR2 is SNEGSKA in the germline V gene (reference sequence). The CDR3 loop is CSARPGQINEKLFF. CDR3 nucleotide sequence: TGCAGTGCTAGACCGGGACAGATTAATGAAAAACTGTTTTTT.

This clonotype came up a few times. The CDR3 loop reads CASSLVTENQPQHF. CDR3 nucleotides: TGTGCCAGCAGCTTAGTAACGGAGAATCAGCCCCAGCATTTT. J is TRBJ1-5 and V is TRBV7-2, with D unresolved. The V end lost 1 base, the J end lost 4 bases, and 8 bases lay between the germline ends. The germline gives CDR1 SGHTA, CDR2 FQGNSA. CDR3 size: 14 residues.

The DNA of the CDR3 is TGTGCCAGCAGCAGCCGACTAGCGGGTGACACCGGGGAGCTGTTTTTT. This translates into CASSSRLAGDTGELFF. The V call is TRBV5-5, the J call TRBJ2-2; 10 nucleotides match TRBD2. Germline V gene lookup returns CDR1 SGHKS and CDR2 YYEKEE (reference sequence). Unmatched junction bases numbered 6, after V lost 4 bases and J lost 3 bases. This CDR3 has 16 residues.

The rearrangement uses TRBV9 and TRBJ1-4, with D perhaps matching TRBD1 (5 bases). This CDR3 region has 15 residues. Trimming left V 4 bases short and J 3 bases short, with 13 bases between. Germline assignment: CDR1 SGDLS and CDR2 YYNGEE. CDR3 sequence reads: CASSFGGEANEKLFF. In nucleotides, the CDR3 is TGTGCCAGCAGCTTCGGAGGGGAGGCTAATGAAAAACTGTTTTTT.

There are a few counts of this clonotype. V and J are TRBV6-1 and TRBJ2-6; D remains ambiguous. Germline V CDR1 and CDR2: MNHNS, SASEGT. The CDR3 contains 21 residues. V dropped 5 bases and J dropped 0 bases, with 26 bases sitting between them. The CDR3 region has the DNA TGTGCCAGCAGTCCGATCTCTATAAGGTTACGGGTGGACTCTGGGGCCAACGTCCTGACTTTC. Translated, it gives CASSPISIRLRVDSGANVLTF.

The genes are TRBV27 and TRBJ2-1; 8 bases are shared with TRBD2. Unmatched junction bases numbered 9, after V lost 2 bases and J lost 9 bases. The CDR3 is 15 residues long. From germline, CDR1 is MNHEY and CDR2 SMNVEV (reference sequence). CDR3 sequence: CASSLVAGRGGEQFF. The CDR3 nucleotides are TGTGCCAGCAGTTTAGTAGCGGGAAGGGGGGGTGAGCAGTTCTTC.

The CDR3 region is CASRGSGSNYNEQFF. The CDR3 bases are TGTGCCAGCAGGGGTAGCGGGAGCAACTACAATGAGCAGTTCTTC. The chain employs TRBV7-2 and TRBJ2-1; 9 bases align to TRBD2. The CDR3 is 15 residues long. Per germline, CDR1 SGHTA and CDR2 FQGNSA. V was pared by 6 bases and J by 3 bases, with 6 bases of the junction left unmatched.

V and J are TRBV7-9 and TRBJ2-3; 11 positions match TRBD2. Unmatched junction bases numbered 12, after V lost 5 bases and J lost 11 bases. CDR1 is SEHNR, CDR2 FQNEAQ, per germline (reference sequence). This CDR3 contains 15 residues. CDR3 region: CASSKTSGAPTGQYF. In nucleotides, the CDR3 is TGTGCCAGCAGCAAGACTAGCGGGGCCCCCACGGGGCAGTATTTT.